This is a list of T cell receptor beta chains from one sample in a study of T cells in Graves' hyperthyroidism and ophthalmopathy. TCRdb re-called the multiplex PCR reads with MiXCR, one entry per CDR3 protein. Of under 450,000 distinct CDR3 sequences detected, 15% to 18% appear once; the ten largest clones hold almost 8%. The source material was blood. The receptors were gathered from a woman between 18 and 30 years old with Graves' hyperthyroidism. Both conserved end residues are part of each CDR3. Each record gives: D gene, clone size, V gene, J gene, CDR3 DNA, CDR3 protein. D genes are given only for firm matches. Expanded clones get a size class; other rows say once, few or many, or leave the size out.

>-|many|TRBV30|TRBJ1-6
TGTGCCTGGAGTGTAGAGCGTAGGAGCTCCTATAATTCACCCCTCCACTTT
CAWSVERRSSYNSPLHF
>TRBD1|-|TRBV3-1|TRBJ1-1
TGTGCCAGCAGCCCCGGACAGGACAAGGCGGCTTTCTTT
CASSPGQDKAAFF
>TRBD1|-|TRBV29-1|TRBJ1-1
TGCAGCGGCCGACAGGGAAACACTGAAGCTTTCTTT
CSGRQGNTEAFF
>-|many|TRBV19|TRBJ1-1
TGTGCCAGTAGATCTCACCAGAACACTGAAGCTTTCTTT
CASRSHQNTEAFF
>-|many|TRBV7-3|TRBJ1-1
TGCGCCAGCAGCTTGGGTGGCCCCATGAACACTGAAGCTTTCTTT
CASSLGGPMNTEAFF
>TRBD2|-|TRBV6-1|TRBJ2-1
TGTGCCAGCAGGACGACTGTAAGCGGGATATATGAGCAGTTCTTC
CASRTTVSGIYEQFF
>-|-|TRBV7-9|TRBJ2-3
TGTGCCAGCAGCCCATCATGGGGGGAGAGCACAGATACGCAGTATTTT
CASSPSWGESTDTQYF
>-|-|TRBV19|TRBJ1-2
TGTGCCAGTAGTATGACAGCGTCCTGGTGTGGCTACACCTTC
CASSMTASWCGYTF
>TRBD2|few|TRBV7-8|TRBJ2-7
TGTGCCAGCAGTTTATCCCCCGGGGAGGGAGTCTACGAGCAGTACTTC
CASSLSPGEGVYEQYF
>TRBD1|few|TRBV14|TRBJ2-1
TGTGCCAGCAGCCACCGGACAGGGATGTACAATGAGCAGTTCTTC
CASSHRTGMYNEQFF
>-|many|TRBV20-1|TRBJ1-2
TGCAGTGCTAGAGATCCCCAGGCCTCCACTAACTATGGCTACACCTTC
CSARDPQASTNYGYTF
>TRBD2|-|TRBV5-4|TRBJ2-1
TGTGCCAGCAGTTTACTAGACTGGGCGGGGGACTACAATGAGCAGTTCTTC
CASSLLDWAGDYNEQFF
>-|few|TRBV25-1|TRBJ1-3
TGTGCCAGCAGTGCTGCTCCAAGGTGGCTATATTTT
CASSAAPRWLYF
>-|few|TRBV6-1|TRBJ2-2
TGTGCCAGCAGTGAAAATACTAGGATCGGGGAGCTGTTTTTT
CASSENTRIGELFF
>TRBD2|many|TRBV7-8|TRBJ2-3
TGTGCCAGCAGCTTAGGAAGCGGGAGTATAGATACGCAGTATTTT
CASSLGSGSIDTQYF
>-|many|TRBV11-2|TRBJ2-7
TGTGCCAGCAGCACCCAGCGGGACAGATCCTACGAGCAGTACTTC
CASSTQRDRSYEQYF
>TRBD1|many|TRBV3-1|TRBJ1-2
TGTGCCAGCAGCCAACCCGGACAGGCTGGGGATGGCTACACCTTC
CASSQPGQAGDGYTF
>-|many|TRBV11-2|TRBJ1-5
TGTGCCAGCAGCTTAGAGGGAGGGGATCAGCCCCAGCATTTT
CASSLEGGDQPQHF
>-|many|TRBV2|TRBJ1-2
TGTGCCAGCAGAGGACGGGGCCAGGGGAGGAGCTATGGCTACACCTTC
CASRGRGQGRSYGYTF
>TRBD1|many|TRBV20-1|TRBJ1-6
TGCAGTGCTAGATCACCTGGACAGGGCGGATCACCCCTCCACTTT
CSARSPGQGGSPLHF
>-|many|TRBV7-8|TRBJ1-3
TGTGCCAGCAGCTTAGATATAGACAGACTCTCTGGAAACACCATATATTTT
CASSLDIDRLSGNTIYF
>TRBD1|-|TRBV3-1|TRBJ2-5
TGTGCCAGCAGCCAAGTTGGACAGGGTCAGAAGACCCAGTACTTC
CASSQVGQGQKTQYF
>-|-|TRBV12-3/TRBV12-4|TRBJ1-5
TGTGCCAGCACCTTGGGGAGGATCCAGGGCCAGCCCCAGCATTTT
CASTLGRIQGQPQHF
>TRBD2|many|TRBV2|TRBJ2-4
TGTGCCCCCAGGGAGGGAGGGGACATTCAGTACTTC
CAPREGGDIQYF
>-|many|TRBV10-3|TRBJ2-1
TGTGCCATCAGTGACGGGCTAGACACTAGAGCCAATGAGCAGTTCTTC
CAISDGLDTRANEQFF
>-|few|TRBV5-4|TRBJ1-6
TGTGCCAGCAGCTTGAGTGTCCTTGGAATGGGGGGGAATTCACCCCTCCACTTT
CASSLSVLGMGGNSPLHF
>-|many|TRBV7-2|TRBJ2-3
TGTGCCAGCAGCCGTCAGGGGGGGACCTTAGGGGATACGCAGTATTTT
CASSRQGGTLGDTQYF
>-|many|TRBV3-1|TRBJ2-7
TGTGCCAGCAGCCAACGCGAGACGGGGGCCGAGCAGTACTTC
CASSQRETGAEQYF
>TRBD2|many|TRBV6-2/TRBV6-3|TRBJ2-1
TGTGCCAGCAGTTACAGGGTGGTTGGGGGACTAGCGTACAATGAGCAGTTCTTC
CASSYRVVGGLAYNEQFF
>-|many|TRBV15|TRBJ1-5
TGTGCCACCAGCAGGAGGTCCAGGGCTGACAATCAGCCCCAGCATTTT
CATSRRSRADNQPQHF
>TRBD1|few|TRBV11-3|TRBJ1-1
TGTGCCAGCACCGGACAGGGAAACACTGAAGCTTTCTTT
CASTGQGNTEAFF
>TRBD2|many|TRBV24-1|TRBJ2-3
TGTGCCACCAGTGATCGCGGACTAGCGGTCCCCACAGATACGCAGTATTTT
CATSDRGLAVPTDTQYF
>TRBD1|once|TRBV28|TRBJ2-2
TGTGCCAGCAGTTCAGCCGGACAGGGCTGGACCGGGGAGCTGTTTTTT
CASSSAGQGWTGELFF
>-|many|TRBV27|TRBJ1-6
TGTGCCAGCAACACCCATAATTCACCCCTCCACTTT
CASNTHNSPLHF
>-|many|TRBV2|TRBJ1-6
TGTGCCAGCAGTGACTCGAGCTCCTATAATTCACCCCTCCACTTT
CASSDSSSYNSPLHF
>-|few|TRBV11-2|TRBJ2-3
TGTGTCAGCAGCTTAGGTATGCGGGATACGCAGTATTTT
CVSSLGMRDTQYF
>-|-|TRBV5-1|TRBJ2-7
TGCGCCAGCAGCCCTGGACACCGGACCTCCTACGAGCAGTACTTC
CASSPGHRTSYEQYF
>-|many|TRBV6-1|TRBJ2-5
TGTGCCAGCAGCCAGAACCACCAAGTGACCCAGTACTTC
CASSQNHQVTQYF
>-|few|TRBV9|TRBJ1-1
TGTGCCAGCAGCGGGGGGGCGAACGAAACTGAAGCTTTCTTT
CASSGGANETEAFF
>-|many|TRBV11-3|TRBJ1-2
TGTGCCAGCAGCCCCGGAGGGGACTATGGCTACACCTTC
CASSPGGDYGYTF
>-|-|TRBV5-1|TRBJ2-7
TGCGCCAGCAGTTTGGACTCTTGGGGCGAGCAGTACTTC
CASSLDSWGEQYF
>-|few|TRBV11-2|TRBJ2-7
TGTGCCAGCAGCTTAATCGGTCGGGGGCCCCACTCCTACGAGCAGTACTTC
CASSLIGRGPHSYEQYF
>-|-|TRBV6-1|TRBJ2-5
TGTGCCAGGTTGCAGACCCAGTACTTC
CARLQTQYF
>-|many|TRBV5-1|TRBJ2-7
TGCGCCAGCAGCTTGGGCCCACAGGGTGTAAAACAGGGCGAGCAGTACTTC
CASSLGPQGVKQGEQYF
>TRBD2|many|TRBV6-1|TRBJ2-1
TGTGCCAGCAGGACCGGGACTAGCGTTATCGATGAGCAGTTCTTC
CASRTGTSVIDEQFF
>TRBD2|many|TRBV6-1|TRBJ2-3
TGTGCCAGCATCGGAGCGGGAGGGACAGATACGCAGTATTTT
CASIGAGGTDTQYF